This section outlines one TCR beta chain sequence together with its context. Its antigen remains unknown. The data derive from a study of siplizumab effects on memory and regulatory T cells. Study-level results: It was never confirmed that proliferating Tregs from siplizumab cultures were suppressive. Unstimulated naive T cells seemed to show more diversity than memory cells did, and they also seemed to be among the major contributors to the alloresponse. A significant reduction in alloreactive sequences traceable to unstimulated CD4+ memory cells was produced by siplizumab.

Profiled with immunoSEQ multiplex PCR; TCRdb holds only in-frame clones, not every one. The table records some 110,000 clones, approximately 94% of them present only once. V lost 4 bases to trimming and J lost 4 bases, with 12 bases between them. The CDR3 spans 15 residues. Germline values: CDR1 SGHNT, CDR2 YYREEE (reference sequence). The TCR was taken from a human donor in good health. The sequenced sample was non-Treg CD4+ T cells sorted from blood. The rearrangement joins TRBV5-4 to TRBJ2-6, with D tentatively TRBD1 or TRBD2 (5 bases each). DNA for the CDR3: TGTGCCAGCAGCCCGGGACGAGGCGGGGCCAACGTCCTGACTTTC. Protein product: CASSPGRGGANVLTF.